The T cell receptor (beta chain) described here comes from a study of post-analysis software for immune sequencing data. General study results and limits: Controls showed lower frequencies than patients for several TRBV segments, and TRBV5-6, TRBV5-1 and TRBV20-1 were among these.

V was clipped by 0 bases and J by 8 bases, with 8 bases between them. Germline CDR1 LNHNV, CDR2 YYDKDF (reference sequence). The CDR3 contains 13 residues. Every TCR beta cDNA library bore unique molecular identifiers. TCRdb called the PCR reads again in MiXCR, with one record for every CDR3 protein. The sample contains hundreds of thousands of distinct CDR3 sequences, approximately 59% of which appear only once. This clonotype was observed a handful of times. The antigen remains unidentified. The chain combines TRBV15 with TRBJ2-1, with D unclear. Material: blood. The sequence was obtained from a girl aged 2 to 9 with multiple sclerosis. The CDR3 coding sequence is TGTGCCACCAGCAGAGAGAGTGACGATGAGCAGTTCTTC. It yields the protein CATSRESDDEQFF.